The rows below give T cell receptor beta chains drawn from one sample of a study of neurological immune-mediated disorders. TCRdb redid the calling of the 5' RACE reads with MiXCR, one entry per CDR3 protein. Of tens of thousands of distinct CDR3 sequences listed, approximately 9.4% were seen once; the top ten hold 1.7%. The material sequenced was PBMCs. All receptors come from a man aged 50 or older in good health. Each CDR3 is given with its conserved first and last residue. The order of the fields is J gene, clone size, V gene, D gene, CDR3 DNA, CDR3 protein. D genes are given only for firm matches. A row's size may be missing; if present it is once, few, many or a size class.

TRBJ2-5	many	TRBV20-1	-	TGCAGTGTTTGGGTTGGACGCCAAGAGACCCAGTACTTC	CSVWVGRQETQYF
TRBJ1-4	many	TRBV7-2	-	TGTGCCAGCAGCTGGGGTGCGGGGGCTGGAAAACTGTTTTTT	CASSWGAGAGKLFF
TRBJ2-5	many	TRBV5-1	TRBD1	TGCGCCAGCAGCACGGGACAGGCGCAAGAGACCCAGTACTTC	CASSTGQAQETQYF
TRBJ2-5	many	TRBV5-6	TRBD1	TGTGCCAGCAGCTATGACAGGGACGGGACCCAGTACTTC	CASSYDRDGTQYF
TRBJ1-6	-	TRBV7-2	-	TGTGCCAGCAGCCCGCCCAGGAGGAGTAATTCACCCCTCCGCTTT	CASSPPRRSNSPLRF
TRBJ2-7	many	TRBV6-6	-	TGTGCCAGCAGTGTCCGGGCCCCAAACAATGGCGAGCAGTACTTC	CASSVRAPNNGEQYF
TRBJ2-3	many	TRBV19	-	TGTGCCAGTAGTAGTGGGGCCGCACGAGATACGCAGTATTTT	CASSSGAARDTQYF
TRBJ2-7	few	TRBV5-5	-	TGTGCCAGCAGCCCCCCCCCCGGATCCTACGAGCAGTACTTC	CASSPPPGSYEQYF
TRBJ2-1	many	TRBV28	-	TGTGCCAGCAAGACAGCCCCATATAGGGAGCAGTTCTTC	CASKTAPYREQFF
TRBJ1-2	many	TRBV20-1	-	TGCAGTGCTAACCCGACACATGGCTACACCTTC	CSANPTHGYTF
TRBJ2-5	many	TRBV7-9	-	TGTGCCAGCAGCTTAGAGGGGCCGGGGACCCAGTACTTC	CASSLEGPGTQYF
TRBJ2-3	many	TRBV7-6	TRBD2	TGTGCCAGCAGCTTAACTAGCGGGGGAGATACGCAGTATTTT	CASSLTSGGDTQYF
TRBJ2-7	many	TRBV12-3/TRBV12-4	-	TGTGCCAGCACCCCGGGACACCAATCCTACGAGCAGTACTTC	CASTPGHQSYEQYF
TRBJ1-1	many	TRBV20-1	TRBD1	TGCAGTGCCGAGCGACGGGGACAGGCGGTGAACACTGAAGCTTTCTTT	CSAERRGQAVNTEAFF
TRBJ2-7	many	TRBV12-3/TRBV12-4	-	TGTGCCAGCAGTTTAGGGGGGCTCGGTGAGCAGTACTTC	CASSLGGLGEQYF
TRBJ1-5	many	TRBV20-1	-	TGCAGTGCTAGGACCTATAGCAATCAGCCCCAGCATTTT	CSARTYSNQPQHF
TRBJ2-7	-	TRBV7-2	TRBD2	TGTGCCAGCAGCCCTTTTAGCGGGGAGTACGAGCAGTACTTC	CASSPFSGEYEQYF
TRBJ2-3	many	TRBV9	TRBD1	TGTGCCAGCAGCCCCGAGGGCGGACAGGGGACAGATACGCAGTATTTT	CASSPEGGQGTDTQYF
TRBJ1-5	many	TRBV3-1	TRBD1	TGTGCCAGCAGCCAAGAGGGACAGTTAAATCAGCCCCAGCATTTT	CASSQEGQLNQPQHF
TRBJ2-7	few	TRBV20-1	-	TGCAGTGCTAGAAACCCGACAGGAGTGATCTACGAGCAGTACTTC	CSARNPTGVIYEQYF
TRBJ1-2	many	TRBV28	TRBD1	TGTGCCAGCAGCGGGACAGGGTATGGCTACACCTTC	CASSGTGYGYTF
TRBJ2-2	many	TRBV4-3	-	TGCGCCAGCAGCCAAGCGGGATCGAACACCGGGGAGCTGTTTTTT	CASSQAGSNTGELFF
TRBJ1-1	many	TRBV9	-	TGTGCCAGCAGCGTAGAGATGAGGACTGAAGCTTTCTTT	CASSVEMRTEAFF
TRBJ2-1	many	TRBV7-3	-	TGTGCCAGCAGCTTACGCCCCAGGAGCTCCTACAATGAGCAGTTCTTC	CASSLRPRSSYNEQFF